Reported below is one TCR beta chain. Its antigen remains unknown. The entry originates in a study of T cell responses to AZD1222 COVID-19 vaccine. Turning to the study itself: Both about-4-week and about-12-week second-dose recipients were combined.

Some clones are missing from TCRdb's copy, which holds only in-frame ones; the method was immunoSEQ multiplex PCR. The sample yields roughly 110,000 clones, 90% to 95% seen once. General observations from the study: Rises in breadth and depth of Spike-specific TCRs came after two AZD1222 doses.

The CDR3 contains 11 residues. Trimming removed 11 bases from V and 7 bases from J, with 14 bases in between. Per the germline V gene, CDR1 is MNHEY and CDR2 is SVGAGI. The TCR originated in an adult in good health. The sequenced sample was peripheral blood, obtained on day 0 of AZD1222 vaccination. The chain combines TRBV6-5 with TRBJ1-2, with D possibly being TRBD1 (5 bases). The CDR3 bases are TGTGCCGCCCAGGGAGGGGTTGGCTACACCTTC. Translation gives CAAQGGVGYTF.